Listed here are 3 T cell receptor beta chains from one sample, sequenced in a study of identical twins. One entry per CDR3 protein, called by TCRdb with MiXCR from the 5' RACE reads. The sample includes hundreds of thousands of distinct CDR3 sequences, roughly 9.7% of them seen just once. These data also formed part of another study, on yellow fever vaccine responses in identical twins.

The material sequenced was CD8+ T cells sorted from blood. These receptors were obtained from a woman aged 18-30 years in good health.

This clonotype was detected a few times. The J gene is TRBJ2-3, the V gene TRBV9; a weak D match, TRBD1 (6 bases). Trimming took 0 bases from V and 4 from J, leaving 15 bases between them. The CDR3 loop spans 16 amino acids. Germline lookup yields CDR1 SGDLS and CDR2 YYNGEE. For the CDR3, the DNA is TGTGCCAGCAGCGTAGACAGGGTTTCGAGTTCAGATACGCAGTATTTT. This translates into CASSVDRVSSSDTQYF.

This clonotype has ten or more counts. This sequence joins TRBV2 and TRBJ2-7; D is ambiguous. The CDR3 runs to 11 residues. Germline CDR1 reads SNHLY; CDR2 reads FYNNEI. Trimming removed 3 bases from V and 4 bases from J, with 4 bases in between. The CDR3 loop is CASSDTYEQYF. The CDR3 region has the DNA TGTGCCAGCAGTGATACATACGAGCAGTACTTC.

The chain links TRBV12-3 or TRBV12-4 to TRBJ2-2; D perhaps matches TRBD2 (6 bases). V lost 3 bases, J lost 4 bases, and 9 bases lay in between. The CDR3 extends over 14 amino acids. The CDR3 protein is CASSFGGITGELFF. CDR3 nucleotide sequence: TGTGCCAGCAGTTTCGGGGGAATCACCGGGGAGCTGTTTTTT.